One and the same sample provided the 22 T cell receptor beta chains below, sequenced in a study of CXCR3-negative and CXCR3-positive naive CD8 T cells. Antigens of these TCRs are unknown. The libraries of TRB cDNA were prepared using 5' RACE with UMI labels. One entry per CDR3 protein, without DNA, is what TCRdb gives after re-calling the 5' RACE reads. Listed are 100,000 to 150,000 distinct CDR3 sequences; approximately 0.54% falls within the top ten. Study-level findings and limits: CXCR3-positive naive cells had more hydrophobic TRB CDR3s than CXCR3-negative naive cells.

Sequencing was done on a sample of naive CXCR3+ CD8+ T cells from blood. Stated subset: CD45RO-CCR7+CD27+CD95- naive CD8+ T cells expressing CXCR3 (TNR3+). The receptors derive from a human donor in good health. Some clones in this sample may be carry-over from other donors' samples.

The chain carries TRBV9 and TRBJ1-2. This CDR3 spans 17 amino acids. Germline CDR1 and CDR2: SGDLS and YYNGEE. CDR3 residues: CASRGRGNTDDLYGYTF.

The chain employs TRBV5-1 and TRBJ2-1. The CDR3 is 15 residues long. The V gene's germline CDR1 is SGHRS and CDR2 YFSETQ. The CDR3 sequence: CASSLSASGYNEQFF.

V and J are TRBV3-1 and TRBJ2-2; TCRdb designates TRBD1, a call that cannot be tested without DNA. CDR3 length equals 19 residues. CDR1 is LGHDT, CDR2 YNNKEL, per germline (reference sequence). The CDR3 is CASSPEGTSDRGRTGELFF.

V gene TRBV7-6 combines with J gene TRBJ1-1; the D call from TCRdb, TRBD1, cannot be confirmed without DNA. The germline gives CDR1 SGHVS, CDR2 FNYEAQ. This CDR3 region has 16 residues. CDR3 amino acids: CASSLDGGGGVTEAFF.

The chain is built from TRBV7-2 and TRBJ2-7. This CDR3 has 11 residues. CDR1 is SGHTA and CDR2 is FQGNSA in the germline V gene. This CDR3 is CASSLAWEQYF.

CDR3 region: CASSPGGFYEQYF. V and J are TRBV5-1 and TRBJ2-7. The CDR3 consists of 13 residues. Germline V CDR1 and CDR2: SGHRS, YFSETQ.

The chain is built from TRBV20-1 and TRBJ2-7; TCRdb selects TRBD1, and the lack of DNA leaves this call unchecked. Germline V gene sequence: CDR1 DFQATT, CDR2 SNEGSKA (reference sequence). CDR3 size: 12 residues. The CDR3 loop is CSAMGGPYEQYF.

J is TRBJ2-7 and V is TRBV7-9; TCRdb indicates TRBD2, and absent DNA this call remains unverified. This CDR3 contains 15 residues. Germline CDR1 reads SEHNR; CDR2 reads FQNEAQ (reference sequence). CDR3 amino acids: CASSLPGTWSYEQYF.

The chain uses TRBV7-2 and TRBJ2-7; TCRdb calls TRBD2, which cannot be checked without DNA. The CDR3 length is 15 residues. The germline gives CDR1 SGHTA, CDR2 FQGNSA. The CDR3 loop reads CASSQHRDYTYEQYF. Drawing the rest from reference TRBV7-2 and TRBJ2-7, the complete variable domain is GAGVSQSPSNKVTEKGKDVELRCDPISGHTALYWYRQSLGQGLEFLIYFQGNSAPDKSGLPSDRFSAERTGGSVSTLTIQRTQQEDSAVYLCASSQHRDYTYEQYFGPGTRLTVT.

The chain joins TRBV19 to TRBJ1-1. This CDR3 region has 12 residues. Germline V gene data show CDR1 as LNHDA and CDR2 as SQIVND (reference sequence). The CDR3 here is CARRGRNTEAFF.

CDR3 protein: CASSLRASGDRSSYNEQFF. The chain is built from TRBV6-9 and TRBJ2-1; TCRdb indicates TRBD2, and absent DNA this call remains unverified. Germline lookup yields CDR1 MNHGY and CDR2 SVAAGI. This CDR3 region has 19 residues.

The chain employs TRBV14 and TRBJ2-1; TCRdb lists TRBD2, though no DNA is available to test this call. Looked up from germline, CDR1 is SGHDN and CDR2 is FVKESK. CDR3 size: 15 residues. Here the CDR3 reads CASSPTGLRGGEQFF.

The V and J genes are TRBV11-3 and TRBJ2-7; checking the TCRdb D call of TRBD1 is not possible without DNA. The germline V gene has CDR1 SGHNT and CDR2 YENEEA. CDR3 length: 17 amino acids. CDR3 residues: CASSLGSDRGGFHEQYF.

The chain joins TRBV29-1 to TRBJ2-7. The CDR3 has 15 residues. Germline CDR1 is SQVTM and CDR2 is ANQGSEA. CDR3 protein: CSVSVGDNGRYEQYF.

V is TRBV28 and J is TRBJ2-4. CDR1 is MDHEN and CDR2 is SYDVKM in the germline V gene. The CDR3 is made up of 12 amino acids. The CDR3 sequence is CASSFLERIQYF.

The chain links TRBV5-1 to TRBJ2-7; the D gene TCRdb calls, TRBD1, cannot be checked with no DNA. CDR1 is SGHRS and CDR2 is YFSETQ in the germline V gene. The CDR3 length is 15 residues. The CDR3 protein is CASSLAGGEIYEQYF.

The chain joins TRBV20-1 to TRBJ2-7; the TRBD2 assignment by TCRdb is unverifiable without DNA. CDR3 length equals 12 residues. Germline CDR1 and CDR2: DFQATT and SNEGSKA (reference sequence). The CDR3 is CSASNWENEQYF.

The chain is built from TRBV3-1 and TRBJ2-3. Germline CDR1 LGHDT, CDR2 YNNKEL (reference sequence). The CDR3 totals 14 residues. This CDR3 reads CASSQELATDTQYF.

CDR3 sequence: CASSLVENEQFF. V usage is TRBV11-1 and J usage is TRBJ2-1. The CDR3 is made up of 12 amino acids. Per germline, CDR1 SGHAT and CDR2 FQDESV (reference sequence).

The rearrangement links TRBV12-3 or TRBV12-4 to TRBJ2-1; TCRdb designates TRBD1, a call that cannot be tested without DNA. CDR3 length: 14 amino acids. This CDR3 reads CASSPPSTYNEQFF.

This sequence joins TRBV29-1 and TRBJ2-2; lacking DNA, the TRBD1 call made by TCRdb goes unchecked. Germline assignment: CDR1 SQVTM and CDR2 ANQGSEA. CDR3 length: 16 residues. The CDR3 is CSGADGTAINTGELFF.

V gene TRBV2 combines with J gene TRBJ2-7. CDR3 length: 13 residues. The germline V gene has CDR1 SNHLY and CDR2 FYNNEI. The chain's CDR3 is CASSDAEPYEQYF.